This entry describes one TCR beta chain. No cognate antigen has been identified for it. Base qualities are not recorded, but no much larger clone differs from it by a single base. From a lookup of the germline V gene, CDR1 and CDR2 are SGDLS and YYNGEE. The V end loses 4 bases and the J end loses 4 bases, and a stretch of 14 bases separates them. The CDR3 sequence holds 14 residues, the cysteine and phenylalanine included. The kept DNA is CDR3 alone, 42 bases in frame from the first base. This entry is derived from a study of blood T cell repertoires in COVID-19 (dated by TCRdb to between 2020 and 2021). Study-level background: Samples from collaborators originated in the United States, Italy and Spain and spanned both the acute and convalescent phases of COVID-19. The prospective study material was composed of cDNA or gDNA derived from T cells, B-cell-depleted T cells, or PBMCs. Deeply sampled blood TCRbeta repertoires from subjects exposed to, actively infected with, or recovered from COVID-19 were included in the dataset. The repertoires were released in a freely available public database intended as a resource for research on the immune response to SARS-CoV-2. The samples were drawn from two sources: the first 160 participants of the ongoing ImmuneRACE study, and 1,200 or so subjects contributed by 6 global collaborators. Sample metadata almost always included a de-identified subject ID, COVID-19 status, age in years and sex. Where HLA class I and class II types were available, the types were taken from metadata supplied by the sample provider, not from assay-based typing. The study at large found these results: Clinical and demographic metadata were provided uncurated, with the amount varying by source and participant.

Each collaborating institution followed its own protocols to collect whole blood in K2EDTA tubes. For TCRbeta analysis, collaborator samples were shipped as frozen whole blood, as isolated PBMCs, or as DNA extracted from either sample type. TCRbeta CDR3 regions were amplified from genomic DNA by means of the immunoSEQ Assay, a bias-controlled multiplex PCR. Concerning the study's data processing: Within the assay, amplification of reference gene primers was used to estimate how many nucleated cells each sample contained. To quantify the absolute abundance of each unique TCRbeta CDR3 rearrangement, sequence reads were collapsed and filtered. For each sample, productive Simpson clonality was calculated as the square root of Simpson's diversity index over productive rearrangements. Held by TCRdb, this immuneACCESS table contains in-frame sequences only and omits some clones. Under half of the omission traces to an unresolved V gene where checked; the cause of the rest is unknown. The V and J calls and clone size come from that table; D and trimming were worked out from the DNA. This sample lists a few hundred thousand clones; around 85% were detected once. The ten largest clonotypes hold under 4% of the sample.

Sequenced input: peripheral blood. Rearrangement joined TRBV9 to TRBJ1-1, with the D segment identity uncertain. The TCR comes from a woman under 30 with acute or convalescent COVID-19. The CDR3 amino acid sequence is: CASSYEAGGTEAFF. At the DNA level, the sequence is TGTGCCAGCAGCTACGAGGCCGGAGGCACTGAAGCTTTCTTT.